The sequence of this T cell receptor (beta chain) was determined in a study of shared clonotypes between healthy human individuals (dated by TCRdb to between 2020 and 2021). Some background on the complete study: The cohort included a few men and a couple of women between 18 and 49 years of age. For each donor, CD4 naive and CD4 memory were each run on three plates, CD8 naive on two plates, and CD8 memory on one plate. Blood TCR repertoires of a handful of healthy adults were deeply sequenced to estimate repertoire size and the extent of clonotype sharing between individuals. To increase sequencing depth and limit assay-specific biases, different laboratories used diverse techniques to prepare libraries and sequence TCR repertoires. Per donor, leukapheresis produced somewhere between about 0.8 and 9 billion PBMCs.

Using the deep immunoSEQ assay, multiplex PCR amplified TCR CDR3 regions from genomic DNA. Extracted genomic DNA from each cell subset was spread evenly across all wells of several immunoSEQ 96-well plates, with each plate serving as a replicate. Each replicate PCR for sorted subsets received around 0.2 ug genomic DNA, equal to 30,000 or so T cell genomes. Purified libraries were measured with a Qubit 3.0 fluorometer, size-checked on a Bioanalyzer 2100, and measured again with the KAPA Library Quantification kit. Every immunoSEQ 96-well plate was sequenced on a separate single-read 150-cycle Illumina NextSeq 550 flow cell. Regarding the original processing steps: The immunoSEQ output contained only junctional sequences without quality scores, so filtering could not match that applied to full-length reads. Sequences were annotated with PyIR, a Python wrapper for IgBLAST v1.9, using IMGT germline references to assign V/J genes and CDR3. Reads with weak V/J assignments (E-value above 1e-6), missing CDR3, stop codons, out-of-frame junctions, or ambiguous translated residues were removed. V3J clonotypes were defined as sequences sharing an identical inferred V gene, J gene, and CDR3 amino acid sequence. The percentage overlap between two repertoires was calculated by dividing the number of shared unique clonotypes by the size of the smaller repertoire. Richness of each repertoire was evaluated using RTK rarefaction, the Chao1 estimator, and Recon v2.1 estimates of unobserved clonotypes. OLGA was used to compute generation probabilities for all TCRbeta clonotypes that the gDNA method yielded from a few donors. Here the immuneACCESS table is served through TCRdb, limited to in-frame sequences with V and J called. Missing clones are a known gap in these copies; in checked studies unresolved V genes cover under half, and the rest lacks a known reason. That table gives V, J and clone size, and the DNA gave D and trimming. The sample profile shows over a million clones; roughly 96% of them were found once. Roughly 1.2% of the sample belongs to the ten largest clones.

Results and caveats for the whole study, not just this receptor: Approximately 4.8% of naive CD4, 3.5% of naive CD8, roughly 2.5% of memory CD4, and 0.4% of memory CD8 clonotypes were shared across a few donors. Larger estimated clonotype richness was generally found for naive subsets than for memory subsets. The genetic and exposure-history diversity represented was limited by the small number of donors. Compared with non-shared clonotypes, the clonotypes found in all four sorted-subset donors had higher generation probabilities. Pairwise subsampling indicated that sequencing depth was expected to affect the degree of clonotype sharing among donors. Sampling was restricted to blood, and TCR repertoires in tissue are likely to differ from TCR repertoires in blood. Even with the large sequencing depth, rarefaction of the sorted-subset datasets indicated that sequencing was incomplete.

Per the germline V gene, SGDLS is the CDR1 and YYNGEE is the CDR2. V lost 2 bases and J lost 1 base, and the count of bases not matched to a germline gene is 4. Including cysteine and phenylalanine, the CDR3 has 15 amino acids. Only the CDR3 DNA is retained, 45 bases long and in frame from the first base. Donors were healthy HIV-negative adults with no recently reported acute infections or vaccinations. Only Caucasian adults living in Nashville, Tennessee, USA were represented among the donors. CD4+ T cells were enriched by magnetic negative selection, after which naive cells were positively selected on CD45RA and the negative fraction was taken as the memory subset. After blood collection by leukapheresis, PBMCs were isolated using Ficoll-Histopaque density gradient centrifugation and then cryopreserved in the vapor phase of liquid nitrogen. Purity and quantity of every magnetically sorted T cell population were checked by analytical flow cytometry. Genomic DNA was isolated from every sorted fraction and measured by UV absorbance on a Nanodrop 2000c.

A word on this clone: The antigen it recognizes is unknown. Qualities for individual bases were not recorded, and no much larger clone is one base off.

The rearranged chain carries TRBV9 and TRBJ2-7, with 9 bases aligning to TRBD1. This TCR was recovered from a man aged 30-40 years in good health. Input material: naive CD4+ T cells sorted from blood. What the cell subset or site label conveys for this sample: CD45RA+ positively selected. The CDR3 in this case is CASSVSGTGSYEQYF. The DNA sequence follows: TGTGCCAGCAGCGTTTCCGGGACAGGGTCCTACGAGCAGTACTTC.